This T cell receptor beta chain was observed in a study of blood T cell repertoires in COVID-19. Study-wide background: The origin of the acute and convalescent COVID-19 samples was the United States, Italy and Spain. Sources were T cells, B-cell-depleted T cells, or PBMCs; the material itself was cDNA or gDNA.

Methods used by the authors: Amplifying reference gene primers gave estimates of nucleated cell counts. Repertoires were generated with immunoSEQ multiplex PCR, while TCRdb's copy carries only in-frame clones and drops some. V and J calls and clone size are copied from that table; D and trimming were computed from the DNA. Of some 220,000 clones in the sample, around 87% are singletons; the top ten hold approximately 3.4%. Living in 24 US areas, the participants were between about 18 and 100 years of age. CDR1 and CDR2 (germline): ENHRY, SYGVKD. The length of the CDR3 is 13 residues. The ends lost 5 bases at V and 3 bases at J; junction bases unmatched: 2.

This receptor was identified in a woman aged 18-29 years in a cohort exposed to, infected with or recovered from COVID-19 (not recorded which). The sequencing sample was made of PBMCs or T cells enriched from blood (not recorded which). The chain carries TRBV10-3 and TRBJ2-7; 9 bases align to TRBD2. The CDR3 DNA is TGTGCCATCAGTCGGACTAGCGACTACGAGCAGTACTTC. This codes for CAISRTSDYEQYF.